This T cell receptor beta chain comes out of a study of T-cell memory formation after mild COVID-19. Across the whole study: TCR clusters mostly belonged to single donors. Study-level findings and limits: A second wave expanding day 15 to 37 was CD4+-biased; contracting clones were balanced.

TCRdb reanalysed the 5' RACE reads using MiXCR and keeps one entry per CDR3 protein. The repertoire consists of just over 300,000 distinct CDR3 sequences, with roughly 19% occurring once and the leading ten covering 20% to 25%. The ends were cut back, 3 bases at V and 5 bases at J, with 8 bases in the middle. CDR3 size: 12 residues. CDR1 and CDR2 (germline): SGHDT, YYEEEE. For this clonotype: What it recognizes is unknown.

Sequenced sample: PBMCs or a T cell subset sorted from them (not recorded which). The clonotype was recovered from a man in his late teens or twenties who had mild COVID-19 (a few samples of this study predate the infection). Cell type and time point are not known. The V gene is TRBV5-6, the J gene TRBJ2-5; no definite D call. This chain's CDR3 is CASSWKRETQYF. CDR3 DNA: TGTGCCAGCAGCTGGAAAAGGGAGACCCAGTACTTC.